This T cell receptor (beta chain) appears in the sequencing data of a study of CD8 T cells in ankylosing spondylitis (dated by TCRdb to 2016 to 2017). Background for the entire study: To find TCR variants linked to disease, the study profiled T cell receptor beta repertoires in ankylosing spondylitis patients and healthy donors. The full study cohort comprised about 23 ankylosing spondylitis patients and over 95 healthy donors. Peripheral blood was sampled, and synovial fluid was additionally collected from ankylosing spondylitis patients.

TCRdb lists the instrument as Illumina HiSeq 2500. Quantitative 5'-RACE with molecular barcodes was the method used to prepare the TCR beta libraries. The authors' pipeline ran thus. To identify disease-linked TCR variants, a new computational method was used, one built on a probabilistic model of VDJ rearrangement. The public reads were quality trimmed at Q25 with fastp and then assembled into clones with MiXCR by TCRdb, keeping productive beta chains. Entries are consolidated by CDR3 protein sequence, retaining the most common genes and DNA. None of the V and J calls come from the authors' own analysis; TCRdb made them. This sample is represented by 200,000 to 300,000 distinct CDR3 sequences; about 24% of them were singletons. The ten largest clones add up to roughly 0.6% of the sample. This clonotype was seen many times. It has no known antigen specificity. The input lacks base qualities; no much larger clone sits a single base away.

Summary of the overall study and its limitations: Significant enrichment of the disease-linked clones was reported in matched synovial fluid samples from ankylosing spondylitis patients. A TCR beta motif of about 8 highly homologous amino acid variants appeared characteristic of blood from ankylosing spondylitis patients. The disease-linked clones showed a CD8+ phenotype and occurred at relatively low frequencies in peripheral blood. Some motif variants had previously been reported in the synovial fluid and blood of reactive arthritis patients, which suggests shared mechanisms of disease initiation.

According to the germline V gene (reference sequence), CDR1 reads DFQATT and CDR2 reads SNEGSKA. Relative to germline, V is 6 bases shorter and J is 4 bases shorter, with 15 bases between their ends. The CDR3 has 14 amino acids, counting the end cysteine and phenylalanine. The DNA shown is the 42-base CDR3, in frame from base 1. The rearranged chain carries TRBV20-1 and TRBJ2-2; the D region may be TRBD1 or TRBD2, each matching 5 bases equally. Sequencing used blood, either unsorted or a sorted T cell fraction (not recorded which). The clonotype was recovered from a male donor with ankylosing spondylitis or in good health (not recorded which). This receptor carries the CDR3 CSANRGRGTGELFF. The DNA is as follows: TGCAGTGCAAACCGGGGCCGCGGCACCGGGGAGCTGTTTTTT.